Below, one T cell receptor beta chain is given with its context. The antigen remains unidentified. No DNA is shown, since the ends of the CDR3 on it are uncertain; the CDR3 is the one TCRdb lists. Profiling relied on immunoSEQ multiplex PCR, and the TCRdb table lists in-frame clones only, not all of them. The data contain over 150,000 clones, about nine tenths of them singletons. The sample is drawn from a study of T cell responses to AZD1222 COVID-19 vaccine. Study details: Doses given second, at about 4 or about 12 weeks, were pooled.

Study conclusions and caveats: Samples come after the peak T cell response, not at day 14. Clonal diversity was possibly underestimated, and white British individuals and females predominated among donors.

The TCR originated in an adult in good health. Material: peripheral blood, obtained on day 0 of AZD1222 vaccination.

The CDR3 spells CASSFGPGEKLFF. The chain has TRBV7-3 and TRBJ1-4. The germline V gene has CDR1 SGHTA and CDR2 FQGTGA. Termini included, the CDR3 measures 13 amino acids.